This T cell receptor (beta chain) was retrieved from a study of CXCR3-negative and CXCR3-positive naive CD8 T cells. Study-wide points: Memory CD8+ T cell repertoires were far less diverse than both naive subsets. Researchers report that CXCR3-positive naive cells carry more hydrophobic TRB CDR3s than CXCR3-negative naive cells. Naive subsets did not differ in surface CD5, and the authors estimated TCR strength using properties of the TRB CDR3.

Carrying UMI labels, the TRB cDNA libraries were prepared through 5' RACE. TCRdb re-called the 5' RACE reads; every CDR3 protein appears as one record, without DNA. This sample's clone table lists about 60,000 distinct CDR3 sequences. In germline, CDR1 is LNHNV, CDR2 YYDKDF (reference sequence). There are 14 residues in the CDR3. Comment on this clonotype: Its antigen remains unidentified.

This chain links TRBV15 with TRBJ2-7; lacking DNA, the TRBD1 call made by TCRdb goes unchecked. The sample was naive CXCR3+ CD8+ T cells from blood. Subset of the sample: CD45RO-CCR7+CD27+CD95- naive CD8+ T cells expressing CXCR3 (TNR3+). This clonotype was obtained from a human donor in good health. Some clones in this sample may be carry-over from other donors' samples. This CDR3 is CATSRGGVPYEQYF.